The 21 T cell receptor beta chains below come from one sample, sequenced in a study of blood T cell repertoires in COVID-19. The repertoire was sequenced with immunoSEQ multiplex PCR; TCRdb's copy has only in-frame clones and lacks some. The data show around 260,000 clones, with 80% to 85% seen just once and about a sixth held by the top ten. The specimen was peripheral blood. These receptors came from a person aged 70 to 85 with COVID-19, enrolled during active disease.

This clone was found once. The sample has other DNA sequences that encode this CDR3 too. The V gene is TRBV9, the J gene TRBJ2-7, with 7 bases identical to TRBD1. This CDR3 contains 14 residues. Germline loops: CDR1 SGDLS, CDR2 YYNGEE. V lost 0 bases, J lost 2 bases, and 2 bases stayed unmatched. The CDR3 reads CASSVGQGPYEQYF. The DNA for the CDR3 is TGTGCCAGCAGCGTAGGACAGGGACCCTACGAGCAGTACTTC. Full variable domain (missing parts from reference TRBV9 and TRBJ2-7): DSGVTQTPKHLITATGQRVTLRCSPRSGDLSVYWYQQSLDQGLQFLIQYYNGEERAKGNILERFSAQQFPDLHSELNLSSLELGDSALYFCASSVGQGPYEQYFGPGTRLTVT.

The genes are TRBV5-4 and TRBJ2-3, with TRBD1 matching 8 bases. V trimming: 5 bases; J trimming: 1 base; junction bases outside the gene matches: 6. The CDR3 extends over 15 amino acids. In germline, CDR1 is SGHNT, CDR2 YYREEE (reference sequence). CDR3 sequence reads: CASRSGTGRTDTQYF. DNA for the CDR3: TGTGCCAGCAGATCGGGGACAGGTCGCACAGATACGCAGTATTTT.

The chain has TRBV19 and TRBJ2-3; TRBD1 is a possible D gene (6 bases). Germline lookup yields CDR1 LNHDA and CDR2 SQIVND (reference sequence). This CDR3 spans 15 amino acids. Trimming took off 4 bases at V and 0 bases at J, with 11 bases between the two ends. The CDR3 DNA reads as TGTGCCAGTAGTAGCTACAGGGCTAGCACAGATACGCAGTATTTT. Its translation is CASSSYRASTDTQYF.

This rearrangement joins TRBV3-1 (or the pseudogene TRBV3-2) to TRBJ1-5, with 9 bases that match TRBD1. CDR3 length: 16 amino acids. Per the germline V gene, CDR1 is LGHDT and CDR2 is YNNKEL (reference sequence). V trimming: 5 bases; J trimming: 3 bases; junction bases outside the gene matches: 8. In DNA form, the CDR3 reads TGTGCCAGCAGCTGGGGCGGGACAGGGAACAATCAGCCCCAGCATTTT. It translates to CASSWGGTGNNQPQHF.

V usage is TRBV5-8 and J usage is TRBJ1-6; D is unresolved. V was trimmed by 1 base and J by 0 bases, leaving 8 bases between them. This CDR3 comprises 16 residues. Germline CDR1 SGHTS, CDR2 YDEGEE. The DNA of the CDR3 is TGTGCCAGCAGCTTGTTTACGAGCTCCTATAATTCACCCCTCCACTTT. Protein product: CASSLFTSSYNSPLHF.

This chain links TRBV2 with TRBJ1-1, with D maybe TRBD1 (6 bases). The V and J ends lost 3 bases and 7 bases respectively, with 21 bases between them. CDR1 is SNHLY, CDR2 FYNNEI, per germline. This CDR3 has 16 residues. The CDR3: CASSDRQQGTRGEAFF. Here the CDR3 DNA reads TGTGCCAGCAGTGATAGACAACAGGGAACACGGGGTGAAGCTTTCTTT.

This clone showed up just a few times. The J gene is TRBJ1-1, the V gene TRBV11-2, with TRBD1 matching over 7 bases. Germline V CDR1 and CDR2: SGHAT, FQNNGV. The trim removed 5 bases at V and 8 bases at J, leaving 2 bases unmatched. The CDR3 consists of 11 residues. Written as DNA, the CDR3 is TGTGCCAGCAGCGCGGGACAGGAAGCTTTCTTT. This translates into CASSAGQEAFF.

J is TRBJ2-2 and V is TRBV15; D possibly corresponds to TRBD2 (6 bases). The germline CDR1 and CDR2 sequences are LNHNV and YYDKDF (reference sequence). V lost 9 bases, J lost 5 bases, and 16 bases lay in between. This CDR3 is built from 14 residues. Here the CDR3 DNA reads TGTGCCACAACCGGAGGGGCGAGTACCGGGGAGCTGTTTTTT. Protein product: CATTGGASTGELFF. Full variable domain (rest looked up from reference TRBV15 and TRBJ2-2): DAMVIQNPRYQVTQFGKPVTLSCSQTLNHNVMYWYQQKSSQAPKLLFHYYDKDFNNEADTPDNFQSRRPNTSFCFLDIRSPGLGDTAMYLCATTGGASTGELFFGEGSRLTVL.

In its sample, this clone was seen a few times. The chain is built from TRBV7-2 and TRBJ1-5, with D perhaps matching TRBD1 (6 bases). Trimming left V 1 base short and J 5 bases short, with 12 bases between. This CDR3 has 15 amino acids. The germline V gene encodes CDR1 SGHTA and CDR2 FQGNSA. The CDR3 spells CASSLVQGLDQPQHF. CDR3 in DNA: TGTGCCAGCAGCTTAGTACAGGGCTTAGATCAGCCCCAGCATTTT.

This clone showed up just a few times. The chain employs TRBV7-9 and TRBJ2-7; perhaps TRBD2 as D (6 bases). The CDR3 is 15 amino acids. Germline loops: CDR1 SEHNR, CDR2 FQNEAQ (reference sequence). V was cut by 2 bases and J by 7 bases, with 18 bases left in between. Here the CDR3 DNA reads TGTGCCAGCAGCTTATCCTCATGGGGGGTGGATGAGCAGTACTTC. The encoded protein is CASSLSSWGVDEQYF. Full variable domain (outside the CDR3, taken from reference TRBV7-9 and TRBJ2-7): DTGVSQNPRHKITKRGQNVTFRCDPISEHNRLYWYRQTLGQGPEFLTYFQNEAQLEKSRLLSDRFSAERPKGSFSTLEIQRTEQGDSAMYLCASSLSSWGVDEQYFGPGTRLTVT.

The chain employs TRBV28 and TRBJ2-7; 8 bases line up with TRBD1. The J segment lost 5 bases and the V segment lost 4 bases, leaving 10 bases of the junction unmatched. Looked up from germline, CDR1 is MDHEN and CDR2 is SYDVKM. The CDR3 is 15 amino acids. The CDR3 coding sequence is TGTGCCAGCAGTTACCCACGGACAGGGACAAACGAGCAGTACTTC. Translation: CASSYPRTGTNEQYF.

This clone was recorded once. This chain connects TRBV6-5 to TRBJ1-6; 7 bases map to TRBD1. The ends lost 6 bases at V and 6 bases at J; junction bases unmatched: 8. Germline CDR1 MNHEY, CDR2 SVGAGI. CDR3 length: 15 residues. The CDR3 DNA sequence: TGTGCCAGCAGAGCTGGACAGGCAATTAATTCACCCCTCCACTTT. Translated: CASRAGQAINSPLHF.

This clone occurred many times. The rearrangement links TRBV9 to TRBJ2-3; 11 nucleotides match TRBD2. This CDR3 contains 16 residues. Germline lookup yields CDR1 SGDLS and CDR2 YYNGEE. Losses at the gene ends were 1 base for V and 2 bases for J; bases not matched to a gene: 3. The CDR3 sequence is CASSVLAGGLTDTQYF. CDR3 nucleotide sequence: TGTGCCAGCAGCGTATTAGCGGGGGGGCTCACAGATACGCAGTATTTT.

This clone was seen more than once but under ten times. The chain is built from TRBV5-4 and TRBJ2-7; tentative D call: TRBD1 (5 bases). This CDR3 region has 14 residues. From germline, CDR1 is SGHNT and CDR2 YYREEE (reference sequence). Trimming shortened V by 0 bases and J by 0 bases, and 7 bases separated the two germline ends. CDR3 region: CASSLAGISYEQYF. The CDR3 DNA reads as TGTGCCAGCAGCTTGGCAGGGATCTCCTACGAGCAGTACTTC.

The DNA for the CDR3 is TGTGCCAGTAGACCACAGGGGGACTATGGCTACACCTTC. It codes for CASRPQGDYGYTF. The chain has TRBV19 and TRBJ1-2, with 8 bases matching TRBD1. V was pared by 6 bases and J by 3 bases, with 3 bases of the junction left unmatched. Germline CDR1 LNHDA, CDR2 SQIVND (reference sequence). The CDR3 covers 13 residues.

This chain joins TRBV9 and TRBJ2-2, with 11 bases matching TRBD2. Trimming cost V 0 bases and J 7 bases; bases outside gene matches: 2. The germline gives CDR1 SGDLS, CDR2 YYNGEE. The CDR3 runs to 15 residues. The CDR3 region is CASSVVAGGNGELFF. CDR3 DNA: TGTGCCAGCAGCGTAGTAGCGGGGGGGAACGGGGAGCTGTTTTTT. The variable domain in full, with the rest retrieved from reference TRBV9 and TRBJ2-2, is DSGVTQTPKHLITATGQRVTLRCSPRSGDLSVYWYQQSLDQGLQFLIQYYNGEERAKGNILERFSAQQFPDLHSELNLSSLELGDSALYFCASSVVAGGNGELFFGEGSRLTVL.

This clone was counted once. The chain recombines TRBV7-2 with TRBJ2-3, with D unresolved. Trimming took 2 bases from V and 2 from J, leaving 5 bases between them. Germline V CDR1 and CDR2: SGHTA, FQGNSA. This CDR3 is 13 amino acids long. The CDR3 protein is CASSLSFTDTQYF. CDR3 DNA: TGTGCCAGCAGCTTATCTTTCACAGATACGCAGTATTTT.

The genes are TRBV3-1 (or the pseudogene TRBV3-2) and TRBJ1-1, with D unclear. CDR3 length: 12 residues. Germline V gene lookup returns CDR1 LGHDT and CDR2 YNNKEL (reference sequence). Trimming took off 2 bases at V and 4 bases at J, with 5 bases between the two ends. CDR3 loop: CASSQSGTEAFF. In DNA, the CDR3 is TGTGCCAGCAGCCAATCGGGCACTGAAGCTTTCTTT.

This clone was detected once. The chain is built from TRBV7-9 and TRBJ1-2; no clear D gene. The ends were cut back, 6 bases at V and 0 bases at J, with 11 bases in the middle. CDR1 is SEHNR and CDR2 is FQNEAQ in the germline V gene (reference sequence). This CDR3 contains 14 residues. The CDR3 protein is CASRSDSANYGYTF. The CDR3 DNA reads as TGTGCCAGCAGATCGGACTCCGCTAACTATGGCTACACCTTC.

This clone has only one observation. The chain employs TRBV6-2 or TRBV6-3 and TRBJ2-1; the match to TRBD2 covers 13 bases. Germline loops: CDR1 MNHEY, CDR2 SVGEGT. This CDR3 is 18 amino acids long. V was clipped by 2 bases and J by 4 bases; unmatched bases: 8. CDR3 DNA: TGTGCCAGCAGTTACACCCAACTAGCGGGGGGGACTTACAATGAGCAGTTCTTC. Its translation is CASSYTQLAGGTYNEQFF.

The V and J genes are TRBV12-3 or TRBV12-4 and TRBJ2-1; 10 bases are a match to TRBD2. This CDR3 spans 13 amino acids. The ends lost 9 bases at V and 8 bases at J; junction bases unmatched: 7. The DNA for the CDR3 is TGTGCCAGTGGACTAGCGGATCGGGATGAGCAGTTCTTC. It translates to CASGLADRDEQFF.